This T cell receptor beta chain derives from a study of blood T cells in healthy people across ages. Study-wide results and limits: No one knew whether donors had CMV, which possibly confounded expanded clonotype changes.

Worth noting for this clonotype: The antigen remains unidentified.

Primed by a sample-barcoded 5' primer and a J-beta primer mix, a second PCR proceeded for 7 to 11 cycles. Every cDNA molecule carried a tag from a template-switch adaptor bearing 12 random nucleotides. Each sample yielded at least 2.5 million CDR3-containing paired-end reads. TCRdb fed the 5' RACE reads into MiXCR, producing one record per CDR3 protein. The data hold 1.5 million to 2 million distinct CDR3 sequences, with 49% observed a single time. The germline gives CDR1 MGHDK, CDR2 SYGVNS. Trimming shortened V by 2 bases and J by 2 bases, and 9 bases separated the two germline ends. CDR3 length equals 14 residues.

The TCR originated in a woman aged 40-49 years in good health. Sequencing was done on a sample of blood. The chain combines TRBV25-1 with TRBJ2-5, with D unclear. The CDR3 loop is CASSEAGAQETQYF. The CDR3 nucleotides read TGTGCCAGCAGTGAAGCCGGAGCGCAAGAGACCCAGTACTTC.